These 21 T cell receptor beta chains share one sample of origin, sequenced in a study of blood T cell repertoires in COVID-19 (dated by TCRdb to the early 2020s). Libraries were built with the immunoSEQ multiplex PCR assay. This is the immuneACCESS table as TCRdb keeps it, with only in-frame sequences that have V and J called. A part of the clones is gone; compared with another copy, unresolved V genes explain less than half, and the rest is unexplained. In all, the sample holds 310,000 or so clones, and around 92% of those were seen once. The ten top clones hold 5% to 7% of the sample. Sequences were obtained from peripheral blood. Receptors were obtained from a man aged 18 to 30 who had recovered from COVID-19.

This sequence joins TRBV18 and TRBJ1-6; perhaps TRBD1 as D (6 bases). CDR1 KGHSH and CDR2 LQKENI come from the germline V gene. The V end lost 1 base, the J end lost 8 bases, and 15 bases lay between the germline ends. CDR3 size: 16 residues. The CDR3 loop reads CASSPQARGGDSPLHF. The DNA for the CDR3 is TGTGCCAGCTCACCACAAGCCAGGGGTGGAGATTCACCCCTCCACTTT.

The CDR3 loop reads CASSQDAAVNTGELFF. The CDR3 DNA follows: TGCGCCAGCAGCCAAGATGCGGCAGTTAACACCGGGGAGCTGTTTTTT. The chain has TRBV4-1 and TRBJ2-2; D remains ambiguous. CDR1 is MGHRA, CDR2 YSYEKL, per germline. V dropped 0 bases and J dropped 2 bases, with 10 bases sitting between them. The CDR3 totals 16 residues.

This CDR3 reads CASSLQLNTIYF. For the CDR3, the DNA is TGTGCCAGCAGCTTACAGTTAAACACCATATATTTT. This rearrangement joins TRBV5-8 to TRBJ1-3, with D unresolved. The germline V and J ends were trimmed by 2 bases and 6 bases, with 6 bases remaining between them. Germline CDR1 is SGHTS and CDR2 is YDEGEE. The CDR3 runs to 12 residues.

The chain uses TRBV11-1 and TRBJ1-1, with D perhaps matching TRBD1 (6 bases). V lost 3 bases to trimming and J lost 4 bases, with 18 bases between them. The CDR3 runs 16 residues. The germline V gene encodes CDR1 SGHAT and CDR2 FQDESV (reference sequence). Here the CDR3 reads CASSFGRGAMITEAFF. The DNA of the CDR3 is TGTGCCAGCAGCTTCGGTCGGGGGGCGATGATCACTGAAGCTTTCTTT.

V gene TRBV19 combines with J gene TRBJ1-2; TRBD1 matches at 11 bases. V was clipped by 6 bases and J by 4 bases; unmatched bases: 10. The CDR3 sequence is 16 residues long. CDR1 LNHDA and CDR2 SQIVND come from the germline V gene (reference sequence). DNA for the CDR3: TGTGCCAGTAGGCCGGGACAGGGGGGGAGATTCTATGGCTACACCTTC. Amino acids: CASRPGQGGRFYGYTF.

V usage is TRBV6-1 and J usage is TRBJ1-1; 7 nucleotides match TRBD1. Germline V gene sequence: CDR1 MNHNS, CDR2 SASEGT. The CDR3 has 16 residues. Germline trimming cut 1 base from V and 0 bases from J; bases unmatched to any gene: 5. This CDR3 is CASSEGQGSMNTEAFF. DNA for the CDR3: TGTGCCAGCAGTGAAGGACAGGGTTCCATGAACACTGAAGCTTTCTTT.

This sequence joins TRBV4-3 and TRBJ1-2; D gene unclear. Trimming removed 1 base from V and 7 bases from J, with 16 bases in between. The CDR3 runs to 15 residues. Germline-derived CDR1 and CDR2 are LGHNA and YSLEER. This chain's CDR3 is CASSQALTSPRGYTF. DNA of the CDR3: TGCGCCAGCAGCCAAGCCCTTACCTCCCCGCGTGGCTACACCTTC.

This chain uses TRBV5-8 with TRBJ2-5; D unresolved. The CDR3 totals 12 residues. Germline assignment: CDR1 SGHTS and CDR2 YDEGEE. V dropped 3 bases and J dropped 4 bases, with 7 bases sitting between them. DNA for the CDR3: TGTGCCAGCAGCTCGTCCCGAGAGACCCAGTACTTC. Residues: CASSSSRETQYF.

This clone was found once. The J gene is TRBJ1-1, the V gene TRBV6-2 or TRBV6-3; TRBD1 might be the D (5 bases). This CDR3 spans 14 amino acids. V shed 2 bases and J shed 1 base, with 8 bases lying between them. CDR1 and CDR2 (germline): MNHEY, SVGEGT. CDR3 region: CASSYGGGNTEAFF. CDR3 bases: TGTGCCAGCAGTTACGGCGGGGGGAACACTGAAGCTTTCTTT.

This clone has a single count. V is TRBV5-1 and J is TRBJ1-6; D unresolved. Per germline, CDR1 SGHRS and CDR2 YFSETQ. The CDR3 sequence is 16 residues long. Trimming stripped 0 bases from V and 9 bases from J, with 16 bases between. CDR3 region: CASSLDYGGLGSPLHF. CDR3 sequence (DNA): TGCGCCAGCAGCTTGGATTATGGAGGGCTGGGTTCACCCCTCCACTTT. The entire variable domain, with the rest obtained from reference TRBV5-1 and TRBJ1-6, is as follows: KAGVTQTPRYLIKTRGQQVTLSCSPISGHRSVSWYQQTPGQGLQFLFEYFSETQRNKGNFPGRFSGRQFSNSRSEMNVSTLELGDSALYLCASSLDYGGLGSPLHFGNGTRLTVT.

CDR3 loop: CASSLARGYSYEQYF. For the CDR3, the DNA is TGCGCCAGCAGCTTGGCCAGGGGCTACTCCTACGAGCAGTACTTC. This rearrangement joins TRBV5-1 to TRBJ2-7; D perhaps matches TRBD1 (6 bases). CDR1 is SGHRS and CDR2 is YFSETQ in the germline V gene. V dropped 0 bases and J dropped 0 bases, with 10 bases sitting between them. The CDR3 has 15 residues.

The rearrangement links TRBV7-3 to TRBJ2-1, with 11 bases fitting TRBD2. Unmatched junction bases numbered 5, after V lost 3 bases and J lost 7 bases. Germline V lookup: CDR1 SGHTA, CDR2 FQGTGA. The CDR3 is 15 amino acids. In DNA form, the CDR3 reads TGTGCCAGCAGCTTGATACTAGCGGGGGTTAATGAGCAGTTCTTC. Protein product: CASSLILAGVNEQFF.

J is TRBJ1-2 and V is TRBV2; 9 bases match TRBD1. There are 13 residues in the CDR3. Germline-derived CDR1 and CDR2 are SNHLY and FYNNEI. The ends lost 3 bases at V and 8 bases at J; junction bases unmatched: 4. CDR3 sequence (DNA): TGTGCCAGCAGTGAGGGACAGGGACGAGGCTACACCTTC. This encodes CASSEGQGRGYTF.

CDR3 protein: CASSLNPPGQGAIRGYTF. In DNA form, the CDR3 reads TGCGCCAGCAGCTTAAACCCTCCGGGACAGGGGGCAATCCGCGGCTACACCTTC. V and J are TRBV5-1 and TRBJ1-2; 12 bases agree with TRBD1. This CDR3 is built from 18 residues. Trimming cost V 2 bases and J 8 bases; bases outside gene matches: 16. Looked up from germline, CDR1 is SGHRS and CDR2 is YFSETQ.

The chain carries TRBV19 and TRBJ1-1; possible D gene TRBD1, 5 bases. V was clipped by 3 bases and J by 4 bases, with 12 bases between them. CDR1 is LNHDA, CDR2 SQIVND, per germline (reference sequence). This CDR3 is 14 amino acids long. CDR3 coding DNA: TGTGCCAGTAGTATCCGGACCGGGGGCACTGAAGCTTTCTTT. Protein sequence: CASSIRTGGTEAFF.

This chain joins TRBV4-1 and TRBJ1-2; no clear D. V gave up 1 base and J gave up 5 bases, with 11 bases separating them. This CDR3 has 14 residues. CDR1 is MGHRA, CDR2 YSYEKL, per germline. The CDR3 nucleotides read TGCGCCAGCAGCCAAGGAGGTGAACGATATGGCTACACCTTC. Amino acid sequence: CASSQGGERYGYTF.

The gene calls are TRBV12-5 and TRBJ1-2; no clear D gene. Between the trimmed V and J ends, which lost 5 bases and 2 bases, there was a span of 9 bases. CDR1 is LGHNT and CDR2 is FRNRAP in the germline V gene. The CDR3 totals 13 residues. The CDR3 region is CASGPTTNYGYTF. Written as DNA, the CDR3 is TGTGCTAGTGGTCCAACGACAAACTATGGCTACACCTTC.

The CDR3 region is CASNRGGNEQFF. The CDR3 DNA reads TGTGCCAGCAACCGGGGGGGCAATGAGCAGTTCTTC. This chain uses TRBV3-1 (or the pseudogene TRBV3-2) with TRBJ2-1; 8 positions agree with TRBD2. The germline CDR1 and CDR2 sequences are LGHDT and YNNKEL (reference sequence). The CDR3 length is 12 residues. V trimming: 7 bases; J trimming: 6 bases; junction bases outside the gene matches: 2.

This clone has only a few counts. The CDR3 DNA follows: TGTGCCACCAGCAGAGATGACAGGGACCCCCCTGAAGCTTTCTTT. Its translation is CATSRDDRDPPEAFF. The rearrangement joins TRBV15 to TRBJ1-1; 7 bases align to TRBD1. The V and J ends lost 0 bases and 6 bases, in that order; junction bases with no gene match: 7. The CDR3 sequence is 15 residues long. CDR1 is LNHNV, CDR2 YYDKDF, per germline (reference sequence).

The chain links TRBV27 to TRBJ1-2; 7 bases agree with TRBD1. Per the germline V gene, CDR1 is MNHEY and CDR2 is SMNVEV (reference sequence). V lost 6 bases and J lost 0; bases outside the gene matches: 4. CDR3 size: 14 residues. The CDR3, as DNA: TGTGCCAGCAGCCCGGGACAGACTAACTATGGCTACACCTTC. It yields the protein CASSPGQTNYGYTF.

This chain uses TRBV19 with TRBJ1-5; weak D call: TRBD1 (5 bases). Trimming took 4 bases from V and 6 from J, leaving 16 bases between them. Per germline, CDR1 LNHDA and CDR2 SQIVND (reference sequence). The CDR3 spans 15 residues. In DNA form, the CDR3 reads TGTGCCAGTAGTACCCCGACAGTAGTTGCTCAGCCCCAGCATTTT. It is translated as CASSTPTVVAQPQHF. Combining the CDR3 with reference TRBV19 and TRBJ1-5 gives the whole variable domain DGGITQSPKYLFRKEGQNVTLSCEQNLNHDAMYWYRQDPGQGLRLIYYSQIVNDFQKGDIAEGYSVSREKKESFPLTVTSAQKNPTAFYLCASSTPTVVAQPQHFGDGTRLSIL.